In its sample, the clone carrying this TCR beta chain was seen many times. Germline CDR1 is MNHEY and CDR2 is SMNVEV (reference sequence). With 1 base clipped from V and 8 bases from J, the junction kept 4 bases outside the gene matches. The CDR3 spans 13 residues. Profiling relied on immunoSEQ multiplex PCR, and the TCRdb table lists in-frame clones only, not all of them. The sample has 250,000 to 300,000 clones; 88% are singletons. Ages ranged from roughly 18 to 100 years, with residence in 24 US areas. This entry belongs to a study of blood T cell repertoires in COVID-19. Study information: PBMCs, B-cell-depleted T cells, or T cells provided the cDNA or gDNA that made up the material.

The genes are TRBV27 and TRBJ1-2; 7 bases fit TRBD1. Sequences were obtained from PBMCs or T cells enriched from blood (not recorded which). This sequence originates from a woman aged 55-75 years in a cohort exposed to, infected with or recovered from COVID-19 (not recorded which). DNA for the CDR3: TGTGCCAGCAGTTTATATACAGGGGCCGGCTACACCTTC. The encoded protein is CASSLYTGAGYTF.